This T cell receptor beta chain was identified in a study of spatial heterogeneity in lung cancer. CDR3 length: 14 amino acids. The junction had 7 bases not matched to a gene; V was cut back by 5 bases and J by 6 bases. Documented time point: blood at routine non-recurrence follow-up after resection. A unique molecular identifier was carried by every single TCR cDNA molecule. MiXCR, run by TCRdb on the 5' RACE reads, gives a single entry per CDR3 protein. Of 25,000 to 35,000 distinct CDR3 sequences listed, about 10% are singletons. This clonotype was seen at least ten times. The specimen was PBMCs, collected at follow-up. This sequence was found in a female donor with early-stage non-small cell lung cancer. The chain links TRBV12-3 or TRBV12-4 to TRBJ1-1; 9 nucleotides line up with TRBD1. In nucleotides, the CDR3 is TGTGCCAGCAGTCGGACAGGGGAGAGCGCTGAAGCTTTCTTT. Translation: CASSRTGESAEAFF.